This TCR beta chain is from a study of T cell responses to AZD1222 COVID-19 vaccine. For the study at large: Combined were second doses at about 4 or about 12 weeks.

Broader study findings: Reportedly, nearly half the spike-specific TCRs target unmutated variant regions. Females made up more of the donors, who were largely white British, and clonal diversity may have come out too low.

A remark on this clone: Its antigen is currently unknown.

This CDR3 spans 12 amino acids. The ends were cut back, 2 bases at V and 10 bases at J, with 6 bases in the middle. In germline, CDR1 is LNHDA, CDR2 SQIVND (reference sequence). Profiled with immunoSEQ multiplex PCR; TCRdb holds only in-frame clones, not every one. The sample contains about 130,000 clones, around 89% of which appear only once. The source of this sequence is an adult in good health. This specimen was peripheral blood, taken on day 0 of AZD1222 vaccination. V usage is TRBV19 and J usage is TRBJ1-6; D gene uncertain. The CDR3 reads CASSIRESPLHF. The CDR3 DNA reads as TGTGCCAGTAGTATAAGGGAATCACCCCTCCACTTT.